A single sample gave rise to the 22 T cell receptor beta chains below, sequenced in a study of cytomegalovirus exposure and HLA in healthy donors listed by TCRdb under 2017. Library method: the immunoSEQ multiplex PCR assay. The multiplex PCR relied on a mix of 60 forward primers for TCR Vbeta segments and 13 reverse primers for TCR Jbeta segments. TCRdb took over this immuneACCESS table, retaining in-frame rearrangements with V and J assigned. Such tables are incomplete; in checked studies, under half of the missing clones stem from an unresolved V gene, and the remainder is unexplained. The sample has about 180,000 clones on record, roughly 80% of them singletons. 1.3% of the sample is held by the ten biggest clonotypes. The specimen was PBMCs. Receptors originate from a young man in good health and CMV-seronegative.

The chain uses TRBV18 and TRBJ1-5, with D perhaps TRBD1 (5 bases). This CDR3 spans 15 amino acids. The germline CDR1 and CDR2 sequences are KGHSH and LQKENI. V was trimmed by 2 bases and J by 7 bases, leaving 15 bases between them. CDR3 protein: CASSPWAGRAQPQHF. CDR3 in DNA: TGTGCCAGCTCACCATGGGCAGGGAGGGCCCAGCCCCAGCATTTT.

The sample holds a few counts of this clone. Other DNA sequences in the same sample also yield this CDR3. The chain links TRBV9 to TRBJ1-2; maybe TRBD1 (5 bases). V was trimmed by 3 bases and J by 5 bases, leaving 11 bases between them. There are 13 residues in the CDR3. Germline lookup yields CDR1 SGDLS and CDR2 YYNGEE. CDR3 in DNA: TGTGCCAGCAGCGCAGGAGGGGTATATGGCTACACCTTC. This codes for CASSAGGVYGYTF.

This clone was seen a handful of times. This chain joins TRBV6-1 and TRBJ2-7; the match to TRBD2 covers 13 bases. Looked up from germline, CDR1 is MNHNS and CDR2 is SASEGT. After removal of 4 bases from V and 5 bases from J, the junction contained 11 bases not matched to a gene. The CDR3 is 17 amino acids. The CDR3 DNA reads TGTGCCAGCAGTGGAGGACTAGCGGGAGTGACCCCCCACGAGCAGTACTTC. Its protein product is CASSGGLAGVTPHEQYF.

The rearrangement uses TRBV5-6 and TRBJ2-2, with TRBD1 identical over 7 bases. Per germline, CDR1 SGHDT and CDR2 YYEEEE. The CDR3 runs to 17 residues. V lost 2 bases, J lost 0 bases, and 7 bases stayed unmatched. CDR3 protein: CASSFFTTGANTGELFF. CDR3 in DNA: TGTGCCAGCAGCTTCTTCACAACAGGGGCGAACACCGGGGAGCTGTTTTTT.

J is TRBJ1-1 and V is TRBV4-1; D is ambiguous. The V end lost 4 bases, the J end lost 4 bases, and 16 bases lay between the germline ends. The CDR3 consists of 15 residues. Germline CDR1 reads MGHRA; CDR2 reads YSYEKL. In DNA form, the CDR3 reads TGCGCCAGCAGCCGCCCAACGGTGCGGGCCACTGAAGCTTTCTTT. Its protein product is CASSRPTVRATEAFF.

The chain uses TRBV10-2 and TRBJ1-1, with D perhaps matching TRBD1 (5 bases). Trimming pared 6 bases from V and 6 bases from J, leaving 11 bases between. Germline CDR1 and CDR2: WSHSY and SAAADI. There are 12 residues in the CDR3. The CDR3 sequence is CASSQGFPEAFF. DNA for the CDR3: TGCGCCAGCAGCCAGGGTTTTCCTGAAGCTTTCTTT.

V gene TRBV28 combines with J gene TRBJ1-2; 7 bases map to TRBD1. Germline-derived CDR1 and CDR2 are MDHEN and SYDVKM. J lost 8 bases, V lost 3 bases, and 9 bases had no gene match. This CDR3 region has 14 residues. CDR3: CASSFSEGALGYTF. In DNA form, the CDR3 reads TGTGCCAGCAGTTTTAGCGAGGGGGCCCTGGGCTACACCTTC.

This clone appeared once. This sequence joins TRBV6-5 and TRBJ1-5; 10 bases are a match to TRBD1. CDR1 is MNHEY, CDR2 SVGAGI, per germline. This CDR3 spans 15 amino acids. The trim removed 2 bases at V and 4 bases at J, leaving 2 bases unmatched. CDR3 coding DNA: TGTGCCAGCAGTTACGACAGGGGGCCAAATCAGCCCCAGCATTTT. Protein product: CASSYDRGPNQPQHF.

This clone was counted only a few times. CDR3 bases: TGCAGCGTTGTGGGACAGGGGAACACCGGGGAGCTGTTTTTT. This gives the protein CSVVGQGNTGELFF. V gene TRBV29-1 combines with J gene TRBJ2-2; 9 positions match TRBD1. CDR3 size: 14 residues. V gave up 4 bases and J gave up 1 base; unmatched junction bases: 1. Germline values: CDR1 SQVTM, CDR2 ANQGSEA.

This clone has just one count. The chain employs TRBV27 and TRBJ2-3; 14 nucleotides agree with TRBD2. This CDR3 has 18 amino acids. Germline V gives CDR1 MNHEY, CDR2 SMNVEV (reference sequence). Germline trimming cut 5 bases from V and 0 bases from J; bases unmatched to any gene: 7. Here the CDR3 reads CASSNTGLAGESTDTQYF. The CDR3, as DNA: TGTGCCAGCAGTAACACGGGACTAGCGGGAGAAAGCACAGATACGCAGTATTTT.

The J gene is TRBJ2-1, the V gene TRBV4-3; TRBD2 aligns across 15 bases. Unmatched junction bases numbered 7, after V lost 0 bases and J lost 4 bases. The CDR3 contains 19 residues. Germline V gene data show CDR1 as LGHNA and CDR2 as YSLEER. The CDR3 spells CASSQDFFGLAGGYNEQFF. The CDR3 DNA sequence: TGCGCCAGCAGCCAAGATTTTTTTGGACTAGCGGGGGGGTACAATGAGCAGTTCTTC.

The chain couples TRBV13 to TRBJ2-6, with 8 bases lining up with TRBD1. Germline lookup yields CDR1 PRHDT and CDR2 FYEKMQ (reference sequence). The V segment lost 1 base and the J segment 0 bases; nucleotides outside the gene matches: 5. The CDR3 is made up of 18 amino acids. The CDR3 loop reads CASSLVQGALSGANVLTF. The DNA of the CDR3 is TGTGCCAGCAGCTTAGTTCAGGGGGCCCTCTCTGGGGCCAACGTCCTGACTTTC.

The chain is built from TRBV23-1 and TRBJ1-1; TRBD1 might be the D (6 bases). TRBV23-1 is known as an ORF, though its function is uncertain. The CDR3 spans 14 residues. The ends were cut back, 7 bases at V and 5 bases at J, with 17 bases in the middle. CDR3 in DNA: TGCGCCAGCAACAGGGACGGAGGATGGACTGAAGCTTTCTTT. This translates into CASNRDGGWTEAFF.

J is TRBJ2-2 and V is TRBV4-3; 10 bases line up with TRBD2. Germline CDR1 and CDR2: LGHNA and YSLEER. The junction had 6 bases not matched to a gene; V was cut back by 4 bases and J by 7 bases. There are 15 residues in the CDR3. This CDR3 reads CASSRAGGLGGELFF. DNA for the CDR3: TGCGCCAGCAGCCGAGCGGGGGGGCTGGGCGGGGAGCTGTTTTTT.

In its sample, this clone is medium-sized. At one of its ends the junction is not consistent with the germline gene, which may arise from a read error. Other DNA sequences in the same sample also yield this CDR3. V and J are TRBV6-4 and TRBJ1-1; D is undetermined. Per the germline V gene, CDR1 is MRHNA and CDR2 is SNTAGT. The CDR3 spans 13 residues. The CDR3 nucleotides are TGTGCCAGCCGTGACACTCCTAACACTGAAGCTTTCTTT. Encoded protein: CASRDTPNTEAFF.

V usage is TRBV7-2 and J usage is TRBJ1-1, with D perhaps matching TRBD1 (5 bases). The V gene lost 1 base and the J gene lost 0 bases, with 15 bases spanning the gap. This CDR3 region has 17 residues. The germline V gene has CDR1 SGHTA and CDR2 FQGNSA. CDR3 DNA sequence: TGTGCCAGCAGCTTAGTGGCAGGGCAAACTATGAACACTGAAGCTTTCTTT. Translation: CASSLVAGQTMNTEAFF.

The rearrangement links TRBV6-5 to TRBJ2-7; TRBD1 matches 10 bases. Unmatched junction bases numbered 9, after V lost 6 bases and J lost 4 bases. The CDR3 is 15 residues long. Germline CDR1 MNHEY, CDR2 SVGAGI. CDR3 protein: CASRSPTGGWYEQYF. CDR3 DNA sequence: TGTGCCAGCAGGTCCCCGACAGGGGGCTGGTACGAGCAGTACTTC.

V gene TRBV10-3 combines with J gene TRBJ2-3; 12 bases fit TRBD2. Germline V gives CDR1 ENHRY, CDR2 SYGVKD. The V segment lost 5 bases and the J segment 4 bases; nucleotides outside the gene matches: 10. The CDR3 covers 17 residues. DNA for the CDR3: TGTGCCATCAGTTCTAGCGGGAGGGCCCTCGGCGCAGATACGCAGTATTTT. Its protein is CAISSSGRALGADTQYF.

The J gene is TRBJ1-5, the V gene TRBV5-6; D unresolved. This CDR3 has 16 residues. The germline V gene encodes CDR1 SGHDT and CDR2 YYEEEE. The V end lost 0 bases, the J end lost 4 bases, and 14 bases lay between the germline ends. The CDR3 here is CASSLGAGGLNQPQHF. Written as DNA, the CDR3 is TGTGCCAGCAGCTTGGGAGCTGGAGGGTTGAATCAGCCCCAGCATTTT.

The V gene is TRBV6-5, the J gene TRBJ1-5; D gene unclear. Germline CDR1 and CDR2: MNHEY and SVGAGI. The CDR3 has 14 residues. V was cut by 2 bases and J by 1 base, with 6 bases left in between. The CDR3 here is CASSYRGSNQPQHF. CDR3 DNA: TGTGCCAGCAGTTACCGTGGCAGCAATCAGCCCCAGCATTTT.

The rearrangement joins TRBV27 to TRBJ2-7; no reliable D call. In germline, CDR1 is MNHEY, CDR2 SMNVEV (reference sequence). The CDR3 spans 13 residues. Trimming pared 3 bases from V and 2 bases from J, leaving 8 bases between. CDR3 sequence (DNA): TGTGCCAGCAGTTTTCATCAGGCCTACGAGCAGTACTTC. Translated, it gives CASSFHQAYEQYF.

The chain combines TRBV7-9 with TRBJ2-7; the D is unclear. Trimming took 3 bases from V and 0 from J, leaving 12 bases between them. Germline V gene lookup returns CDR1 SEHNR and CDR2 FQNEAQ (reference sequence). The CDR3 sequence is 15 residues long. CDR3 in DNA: TGTGCCAGCAGCTTCCCCGCGGCTAGCTCCTACGAGCAGTACTTC. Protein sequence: CASSFPAASSYEQYF.